The T cell receptor beta chain described here comes from a study of shared clonotypes between healthy human individuals. As to this clone: Its antigen is not known.

Study-level findings and limits: An expected dependence of interdonor clonotype sharing on sequencing depth was noted.

V was shortened by 5 bases and J by 3 bases, with 14 bases between the two germline ends. The germline gives CDR1 ENHRY, CDR2 SYGVKD. The CDR3 is 14 amino acids. Sequencing used immunoSEQ multiplex PCR; TCRdb keeps in-frame clones, though not all of them. This sample carries about 330,000 clones, around 72% of them seen once, and the ten largest clones take 10%. The chain is built from TRBV10-3 and TRBJ2-7; D perhaps matches TRBD1 (6 bases). The sequenced material came from memory CD4+ T cells sorted from blood. The subset is: CD45RA-negative fraction. This clonotype was sampled from a man aged 25 to 40 in good health. CDR3 DNA: TGTGCCATCAGTTCCGACAGGACGGGCTACGAGCAGTACTTC. This sequence encodes CAISSDRTGYEQYF.